This TCR beta chain was sequenced for a study of T cells in Graves' hyperthyroidism and ophthalmopathy. Overall study findings and caveats: The blood repertoire included most of the expanded thyroid clonotypes above 0.001. Stable hyperthyroidism and ophthalmopathy were separated using 13 V-J signatures.

Amplification of TCR beta CDR3 regions used RNA as the template. An initial round of RT-PCR targeting the TCR CDR3 relied on the HTBI primer set. One entry per CDR3 protein results from TCRdb running MiXCR on the multiplex PCR reads. This table has a few hundred thousand distinct CDR3 sequences, 46% appearing once. Patients showing uncontrolled infection, other autoimmune disease, pregnancy or lactation were ineligible. Thyroid ultrasound and orbital computed tomography, with clinical symptoms and serum thyroxine and TRAb, informed diagnoses. Many counts were recorded for this clonotype. Its cognate antigen is unknown. Material for sequencing was peripheral blood or thyroid tissue (not recorded which). This receptor was obtained from an adult woman with Graves' disease, either hyperthyroidism or ophthalmopathy (not recorded which).

The CDR3 DNA sequence: TGTGCCAGCAGTTACTCGATTCTGGGGAACACTGAAGCTTTCTTT. It yields the protein CASSYSILGNTEAFF. This chain links TRBV6-5 with TRBJ1-1; no reliable D call. CDR1 and CDR2 (germline): MNHEY, SVGAGI. The ends were cut back, 0 bases at V and 1 base at J, with 9 bases in the middle. CDR3 size: 15 residues.